The entry below describes one T cell receptor beta chain. The sample carries other DNA sequences with the same CDR3. V was trimmed by 5 bases and J by 0 bases, leaving 5 bases between them. The CDR3 is 13 amino acids. From germline, CDR1 is MNHEY and CDR2 SVGAGI. These data belong to a study of shared clonotypes between healthy human individuals. Clones were sequenced by immunoSEQ multiplex PCR, and TCRdb holds only the in-frame ones, with some missing. The sample gives roughly 2 million clones, 85% to 95% of which show up once; about 0.13% is in the top ten. The V and J genes are TRBV6-5 and TRBJ1-3; D is undetermined. Material: naive CD4+ T cells sorted from blood. The subset: CD45RA+ positively selected. The sequence was collected from a young man in good health. The CDR3 region has the DNA TGTGCCAGCAGTCGAAGCTCTGGAAACACCATATATTTT. Its translation is CASSRSSGNTIYF.